This T cell receptor beta chain originates from a study of cytomegalovirus exposure and HLA in healthy donors. Regarding the study as a whole: In an earlier analysis, most TCR beta V segments were productive about 87% or about 30% of the time. While the bulk of TCR sequences proved rare, some public TCRs turned up in many donors. Further analysis, carried out later, found HLA-associated TCR beta chains more clonally expanded than equally common other chains. The study recorded 150 to 200 TCR beta chains that were cytomegalovirus-associated.

The CDR3 is 17 amino acids. Germline CDR1 is KGHSH and CDR2 is LQKENI. A word on this clone: Its target is unknown. The junction differs from germline at one of its ends, possibly a read error.

The PCR employed 60 Vbeta primers together with 13 Jbeta primers. TCRdb's copy holds only in-frame clones and misses some; the assay was immunoSEQ multiplex PCR. The top ten hold 6.5% of the sample, which has 150,000 to 250,000 clones, around four fifths seen once. This receptor was taken from a woman between 45 and 60 years old in good health and CMV-seropositive. The rearrangement links TRBV18 to TRBJ2-6; 10 nucleotides line up with TRBD1. Sequenced sample: PBMCs. The CDR3 DNA reads as TGTGCCAGCTCACCCCGGACAGGGGGGTCTGGGGCCAACGGCCTGACTTTC. Protein: CASSPRTGGSGANGLTF.